Below, one T cell receptor beta chain is given with its context. Its target is not known. The read gets to within 3 residues of the CDR3 end, and the germline J gene fills in the rest. These data belong to a study of Tregs in tolerant kidney transplant recipients. Whole-study results and caveats: The small number of patients limits these findings pending further validation. Tregs expanded with activated donor B cells seemed most donor-specific. Donor-specific Treg expansion exceeded global Treg expansion in tolerant patients, suggesting antigen drive.

V was shortened by 4 bases and J by 8 bases, with 17 bases between the two germline ends. The length of the CDR3 is 15 residues. The germline gives CDR1 LNHDA, CDR2 SQIVND (reference sequence). CD4+CD25+CD127- Tregs, CD4+CD25- non-Tregs, CD4 and CD8 cells were sorted. Data came from immunoSEQ multiplex PCR; TCRdb stores just in-frame clones and leaves some out. The sample has roughly 50,000 clones; the top ten hold under 0.9%. This receptor was taken from a human donor who received a combined kidney and bone marrow transplant. The rearrangement links TRBV19 to TRBJ1-4; a possible D gene is TRBD1 (5 bases). The sample was CD4+ T cells from blood, taken before the transplant. CDR3 sequence reads: CASSNIGGMGEKLFF. The sequenced part of the CDR3 DNA is TGTGCCAGTAGTAATATCGGGGGTATGGGGGAAAAA.